This TCR beta chain was captured in a study of liver allograft versus peripheral blood T cells. About the research overall: Hepatic allograft T cell receptor repertoires were evaluated relative to those present in recipients' peripheral blood.

By frequency in the sample, this clonotype is medium-sized. MiXCR, applied by TCRdb to the reads, yields one record per CDR3 protein. The table shows more than 3,000 distinct CDR3 sequences, with more than 13% occurring only once. Trimming removed 4 bases at V and 0 bases at J, with 9 bases between. The CDR3 consists of 14 residues. CDR1 is ENHRY, CDR2 SYGVKD, per germline. The rearrangement joins TRBV10-3 to TRBJ1-1, with a tentative D call TRBD1 (5 bases). The sequence was obtained from a human patient who had a liver transplant. The graft donor may have contributed some T cells. The CDR3 spells CAISAQTVNTEAFF. The CDR3 region has the DNA TGTGCCATCAGTGCACAGACAGTGAACACTGAAGCTTTCTTT.